The T cell receptor beta chain under discussion was sequenced for a study of T-cell memory formation after mild COVID-19. The CDR3 is made up of 13 amino acids. V lost 7 bases and J lost 4, with 11 bases in between. One entry per CDR3 protein, called by TCRdb with MiXCR from the 5' RACE reads. The sample gives some 490,000 distinct CDR3 sequences, over 15% of which show up once; around an eighth is in the top ten. The sample was PBMCs or a T cell subset sorted from them (not recorded which). This receptor was identified in an adult woman who had mild COVID-19 (a few samples of this study predate the infection). Cell type and time point are not known. The chain is built from TRBV12-3 or TRBV12-4 and TRBJ2-1, with D maybe TRBD2 (6 bases). CDR3 coding DNA: TGTGCCAGCACGCTAGCGACATACAATGAGCAGTTCTTC. Amino acids: CASTLATYNEQFF.